Shown below are 27 T cell receptor beta chains from a single sample sequenced in a study of PD-L1 blockade in urothelial cancer. The repertoire was sequenced with immunoSEQ multiplex PCR; TCRdb's copy has only in-frame clones and lacks some. This repertoire shows 38,000 or so clones, around 83% found once; its top ten account for around 16%. The specimen comprised PBMCs, sampled around atezolizumab (anti-PD-L1) treatment. The receptor source for this set is a man aged 55 to 70 with urothelial cancer.

This chain links TRBV27 with TRBJ2-1, with D perhaps TRBD2 (5 bases). The V and J ends lost 4 bases and 0 bases respectively, with 10 bases between them. The CDR3 totals 15 residues. The germline gives CDR1 MNHEY, CDR2 SMNVEV (reference sequence). CDR3: CASSSDWSSYNEQFF. CDR3 in DNA: TGTGCCAGCAGTTCGGACTGGAGCTCCTACAATGAGCAGTTCTTC.

V gene TRBV6-5 combines with J gene TRBJ2-2, with 7 bases identical to TRBD1. CDR1 and CDR2 from the germline V gene are MNHEY and SVGAGI. This CDR3 has 13 residues. After removal of 5 bases from V and 8 bases from J, the junction contained 5 bases not matched to a gene. CDR3 in DNA: TGTGCCAGCAGTCACAGGGGCGTGGGGGAGCTGTTTTTT. It encodes CASSHRGVGELFF.

This sequence joins TRBV2 and TRBJ1-4; TRBD1 might be the D (5 bases). The CDR3 runs to 14 residues. CDR1 and CDR2 (germline): SNHLY, FYNNEI. V was cut by 6 bases and J by 2 bases, with 10 bases left in between. The CDR3 sequence is CASSHRSTNEKLFF. In DNA form, the CDR3 reads TGTGCCAGCAGCCACAGGTCTACTAATGAAAAACTGTTTTTT. Supplemented by reference TRBV2 and TRBJ1-4, the full variable domain reads EPEVTQTPSHQVTQMGQEVILRCVPISNHLYFYWYRQILGQKVEFLVSFYNNEISEKSEIFDDQFSVERPDGSNFTLKIRSTKLEDSAMYFCASSHRSTNEKLFFGSGTQLSVL.

The chain couples TRBV19 to TRBJ1-1; D call uncertain. Germline-derived CDR1 and CDR2 are LNHDA and SQIVND (reference sequence). Trimming removed 4 bases from V and 2 bases from J, with 8 bases in between. This CDR3 has 13 residues. The DNA of the CDR3 is TGTGCCAGTAGTAAGAACAGAAACACTGAAGCTTTCTTT. This gives the protein CASSKNRNTEAFF.

The V and J genes are TRBV5-1 and TRBJ1-1; D is perhaps TRBD1 (5 bases). The CDR3 length is 15 residues. Trimming stripped 4 bases from V and 0 bases from J, with 13 bases between. Germline V gene data show CDR1 as SGHRS and CDR2 as YFSETQ. CDR3 sequence: CASSLLGVMNTEAFF. The CDR3 DNA reads as TGCGCCAGCAGCCTCCTAGGGGTCATGAACACTGAAGCTTTCTTT.

The chain joins TRBV6-1 to TRBJ1-3; D gene ambiguous. The CDR3 sequence is 13 residues long. Trimming cost V 5 bases and J 2 bases, with 7 bases left between them. The V gene's germline CDR1 is MNHNS and CDR2 SASEGT. The CDR3 DNA reads TGTGCCAGCAGTCTAGAAACTGGAAACACCATATATTTT. As protein: CASSLETGNTIYF.

The chain recombines TRBV5-1 with TRBJ1-2; a possible D gene is TRBD1 (6 bases). Germline loops: CDR1 SGHRS, CDR2 YFSETQ. Trimming stripped 4 bases from V and 5 bases from J, with 15 bases between. The CDR3 is 14 residues long. The CDR3 loop is CASSLDLQGYGYTF. The CDR3 nucleotides read TGCGCCAGCAGCCTAGACCTGCAGGGGTATGGCTACACCTTC.

This chain links TRBV11-2 with TRBJ2-7, with D possibly matching TRBD1 (6 bases). Looked up from germline, CDR1 is SGHAT and CDR2 is FQNNGV. This CDR3 has 15 amino acids. V was clipped by 0 bases and J by 5 bases, with 14 bases between them. The CDR3 reads CASSLDWGQGHEQYF. In nucleotides, the CDR3 is TGTGCCAGCAGCTTAGATTGGGGGCAGGGCCACGAGCAGTACTTC.

The chain recombines TRBV6-6 with TRBJ1-5; 11 bases are shared with TRBD1. Germline CDR1 MNHNY, CDR2 SVGAGI (reference sequence). The junction had 7 bases not matched to a gene; V was cut back by 5 bases and J by 7 bases. This CDR3 comprises 15 residues. The DNA of the CDR3 is TGTGCCAGCAGTGACGGACAGGGGGCCAGCCAGCCCCAGCATTTT. It specifies CASSDGQGASQPQHF.

This clone was observed a single time. The rearrangement uses TRBV10-3 and TRBJ1-3; D uncertain. Per the germline V gene, CDR1 is ENHRY and CDR2 is SYGVKD. The V end was cut by 0 bases, the J end by 0 bases, with 6 bases between. CDR3 length equals 15 residues. CDR3 region: CAISESLSSGNTIYF. CDR3 in DNA: TGTGCCATCAGTGAGTCCCTGAGCTCTGGAAACACCATATATTTT.

The sample holds a few counts of this clone. V and J are TRBV6-1 and TRBJ2-6; D is undetermined. V dropped 6 bases and J dropped 3 bases, with 12 bases sitting between them. The CDR3 contains 15 residues. Germline V CDR1 and CDR2: MNHNS, SASEGT. This CDR3 is CASSTFDGGANVLTF. The CDR3 bases are TGTGCCAGCAGCACATTTGATGGTGGGGCCAACGTCCTGACTTTC.

This chain joins TRBV4-2 and TRBJ2-1; TRBD2 might be the D (6 bases). This CDR3 region has 15 residues. V was clipped by 1 base and J by 2 bases, with 9 bases between them. Germline V CDR1 and CDR2: LGHNA, YNFKEQ. DNA for the CDR3: TGTGCCAGCAGCCAAGCGGGACTCACCTACAATGAGCAGTTCTTC. Its translation is CASSQAGLTYNEQFF.

The chain combines TRBV6-5 with TRBJ2-5; 8 bases fit TRBD1. The CDR3 spans 15 residues. Germline CDR1 and CDR2: MNHEY and SVGAGI. V shed 2 bases, J shed 5 bases, and the junction held 7 bases outside the gene matches. CDR3 sequence (DNA): TGTGCCAGCAGTTACCTCGGACAGGGTGGGGAGACCCAGTACTTC. This sequence encodes CASSYLGQGGETQYF.

The J gene is TRBJ2-1, the V gene TRBV27, with TRBD2 matching over 9 bases. Germline CDR1 and CDR2: MNHEY and SMNVEV (reference sequence). V lost 6 bases to trimming and J lost 4 bases; unmatched junction nucleotides: 7. The CDR3 is 15 residues long. CDR3 residues: CASRYGLAGYNEQFF. In DNA, the CDR3 is TGTGCCAGCAGGTATGGGCTAGCGGGGTACAATGAGCAGTTCTTC.

The rearrangement joins TRBV27 to TRBJ1-4; 7 nucleotides align to TRBD1. CDR1 and CDR2 (germline): MNHEY, SMNVEV (reference sequence). This CDR3 spans 14 amino acids. Trimming cost V 3 bases and J 7 bases; bases outside gene matches: 5. The CDR3 sequence: CASSFGTEPEKLFF. In nucleotides, the CDR3 is TGTGCCAGCAGTTTTGGGACAGAACCTGAAAAACTGTTTTTT.

V and J are TRBV10-3 and TRBJ1-6, with TRBD1 matching 10 bases. There are 15 residues in the CDR3. Germline trimming cut 6 bases from V and 10 bases from J; bases unmatched to any gene: 9. The germline gives CDR1 ENHRY, CDR2 SYGVKD. DNA for the CDR3: TGTGCCATCAGCACGGGACAGGGGAGGGAGTCACCCCTCCACTTT. Protein: CAISTGQGRESPLHF.

The V gene is TRBV7-2, the J gene TRBJ2-3; TRBD2 matches 8 bases. V was clipped by 7 bases and J by 2 bases; unmatched bases: 8. The CDR3 sequence is 15 residues long. Germline V gives CDR1 SGHTA, CDR2 FQGNSA. CDR3 sequence reads: CASTLRGLVTDTQYF. The CDR3 DNA reads as TGTGCCAGCACTCTGAGGGGACTAGTCACAGATACGCAGTATTTT.

This chain links TRBV6-6 with TRBJ2-7, with 7 positions matching TRBD2. V was clipped by 8 bases and J by 7 bases; unmatched bases: 14. CDR3 length: 14 residues. Looked up from germline, CDR1 is MNHNY and CDR2 is SVGAGI (reference sequence). The CDR3 protein is CASGERGRVEEQYF. The CDR3 region has the DNA TGTGCCAGCGGCGAGCGGGGCAGGGTCGAAGAGCAGTACTTC.

V and J are TRBV7-9 and TRBJ2-5, with 10 bases identical to TRBD2. Unmatched junction bases numbered 5, after V lost 5 bases and J lost 2 bases. Looked up from germline, CDR1 is SEHNR and CDR2 is FQNEAQ (reference sequence). CDR3 size: 15 residues. CDR3 loop: CASSITSGTQETQYF. CDR3 DNA sequence: TGTGCCAGCAGCATCACTAGCGGGACACAAGAGACCCAGTACTTC.

The chain links TRBV27 to TRBJ2-1; possibly TRBD1 for D (5 bases). The CDR3 length is 13 residues. Trimming shortened V by 6 bases and J by 7 bases, and 13 bases separated the two germline ends. Looked up from germline, CDR1 is MNHEY and CDR2 is SMNVEV (reference sequence). CDR3 nucleotide sequence: TGTGCCAGCAGAAGGACAAGTCCAAATGAGCAGTTCTTC. Translating gives CASRRTSPNEQFF.

The V gene is TRBV5-4, the J gene TRBJ1-5; TRBD1 is a possible D gene (5 bases). The germline V gene encodes CDR1 SGHNT and CDR2 YYREEE (reference sequence). The CDR3 has 13 amino acids. V was cut by 4 bases and J by 10 bases, with 15 bases left in between. CDR3 sequence reads: CASSPDLGEPQHF. Here the CDR3 DNA reads TGTGCCAGCAGCCCCGACCTAGGGGAACCCCAGCATTTT.

This rearrangement joins TRBV30 to TRBJ2-1, with TRBD2 as a possible D gene (6 bases). The V end was cut by 4 bases, the J end by 7 bases, with 11 bases between. Germline V gene sequence: CDR1 GTSNPN, CDR2 SVGIG (reference sequence). The CDR3 runs 12 residues. In DNA form, the CDR3 reads TGTGCCTGGAACGAAGGGAGGAATGAGCAGTTCTTC. This sequence encodes CAWNEGRNEQFF.

The rearrangement links TRBV2 to TRBJ2-2; 7 bases line up with TRBD2. V trimming: 2 bases; J trimming: 2 bases; junction bases outside the gene matches: 2. The CDR3 runs to 15 residues. Germline-derived CDR1 and CDR2 are SNHLY and FYNNEI. CDR3 bases: TGTGCCAGCAGTGAATCTAGCGGTAACACCGGGGAGCTGTTTTTT. It codes for CASSESSGNTGELFF.

The gene calls are TRBV2 and TRBJ1-1; D gene uncertain. V lost 5 bases and J 1 base, leaving 8 bases between the germline ends. Germline loops: CDR1 SNHLY, CDR2 FYNNEI. The CDR3 length is 13 residues. CDR3 DNA sequence: TGTGCCAGCAGTCGGGTTTCGAACACTGAAGCTTTCTTT. Protein product: CASSRVSNTEAFF.

The chain links TRBV4-3 to TRBJ1-1; unclear D gene. Trimming shortened V by 1 base and J by 4 bases, and 10 bases separated the two germline ends. CDR1 LGHNA and CDR2 YSLEER come from the germline V gene. This CDR3 region has 14 residues. CDR3 sequence: CASSQVAGVTEAFF. The CDR3 DNA is TGCGCCAGCAGCCAAGTCGCCGGGGTCACTGAAGCTTTCTTT.

The genes are TRBV29-1 and TRBJ2-1, with D tentatively TRBD2 (6 bases). The V gene lost 1 base and the J gene lost 12 bases, with 13 bases spanning the gap. The germline gives CDR1 SQVTM, CDR2 ANQGSEA. CDR3 length: 12 residues. The CDR3 DNA follows: TGCAGCGTTGAAGGTAGCCGGAGGGCGCAGTTCTTC. Translation: CSVEGSRRAQFF.

The rearrangement links TRBV19 to TRBJ2-1, with a weak D call TRBD2 (7 bases). CDR3 length: 16 amino acids. Germline values: CDR1 LNHDA, CDR2 SQIVND (reference sequence). The V and J ends lost 11 bases and 7 bases respectively, with 27 bases between them. The CDR3 loop reads CASRGLPGDGGNEQFF. In DNA form, the CDR3 reads TGTGCCTCCCGGGGGCTTCCGGGGGACGGGGGGAATGAGCAGTTCTTC.